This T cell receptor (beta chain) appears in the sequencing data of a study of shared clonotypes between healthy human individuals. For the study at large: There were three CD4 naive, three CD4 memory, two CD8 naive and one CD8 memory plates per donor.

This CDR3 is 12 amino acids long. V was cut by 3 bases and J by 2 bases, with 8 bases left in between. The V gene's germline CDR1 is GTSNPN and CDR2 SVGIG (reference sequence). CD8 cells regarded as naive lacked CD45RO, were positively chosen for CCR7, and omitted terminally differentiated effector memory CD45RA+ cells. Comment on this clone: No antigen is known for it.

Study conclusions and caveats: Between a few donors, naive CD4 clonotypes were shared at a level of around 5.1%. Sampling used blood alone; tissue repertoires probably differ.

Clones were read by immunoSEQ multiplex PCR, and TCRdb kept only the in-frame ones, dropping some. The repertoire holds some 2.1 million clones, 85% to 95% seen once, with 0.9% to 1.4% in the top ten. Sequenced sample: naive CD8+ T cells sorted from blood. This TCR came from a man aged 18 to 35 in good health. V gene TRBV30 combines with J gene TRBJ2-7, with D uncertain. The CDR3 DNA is TGTGCCTGGAGCATTCTAACCTACGAGCAGTACTTC. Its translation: CAWSILTYEQYF.